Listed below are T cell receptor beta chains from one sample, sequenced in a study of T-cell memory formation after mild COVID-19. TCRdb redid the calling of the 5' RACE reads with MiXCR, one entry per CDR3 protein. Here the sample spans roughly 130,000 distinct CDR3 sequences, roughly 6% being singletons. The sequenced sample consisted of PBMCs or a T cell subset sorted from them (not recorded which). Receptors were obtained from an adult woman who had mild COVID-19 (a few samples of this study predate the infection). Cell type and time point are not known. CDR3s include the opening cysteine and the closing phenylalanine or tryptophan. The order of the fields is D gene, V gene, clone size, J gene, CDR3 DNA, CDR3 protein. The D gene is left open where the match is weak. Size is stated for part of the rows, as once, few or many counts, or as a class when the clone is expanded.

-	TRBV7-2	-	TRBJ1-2	TGTGCCAGCAGCCAAGCCCCCGGACAGTATGGCTACACCTTC	CASSQAPGQYGYTF
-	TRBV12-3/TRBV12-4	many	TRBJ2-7	TGTGCCAGCAGTTTTTGGGGGGGGCTTTACGAGCAGTACTTC	CASSFWGGLYEQYF
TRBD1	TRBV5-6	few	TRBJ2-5	TGTGCCAGCAGCCCCCTCGGGACAGGGCAACAAGAGACCCAGTACTTC	CASSPLGTGQQETQYF
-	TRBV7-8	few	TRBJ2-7	TGTGCCAGCAGCCGAATCATCAGGGGATCCTACGAGCAGTACTTC	CASSRIIRGSYEQYF
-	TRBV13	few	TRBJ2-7	TGTGCCAGCAGCTTGGGGGGACACCACTCCTACGAGCAGTACTTC	CASSLGGHHSYEQYF
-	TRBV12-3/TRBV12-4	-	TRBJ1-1	TGTGCCAGCAGTCCCGGACTGATTTCAGAAGCTTTCTTT	CASSPGLISEAFF
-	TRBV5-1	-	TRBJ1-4	TGCGCCAGCAGCCCCGGGGGGACTGGTGAAAAACTGTTTTTT	CASSPGGTGEKLFF
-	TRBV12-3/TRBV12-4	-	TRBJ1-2	TGTGCCAGCAGCCCCGGGTTGGAGGGGCGGGGAGGCTATGGCTACACCTTC	CASSPGLEGRGGYGYTF
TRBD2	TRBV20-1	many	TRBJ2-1	TGCAGTGCTAGGGGCCCTAGCGGGTTTAATGAGCAGTTCTTC	CSARGPSGFNEQFF
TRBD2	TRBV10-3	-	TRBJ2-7	TGTGCCATCAGTGATACAAGCGGGATTTACGAGCAGTACTTC	CAISDTSGIYEQYF